The clone carrying this T cell receptor beta chain occurred a few times. The antigen remains unidentified. The data originate from a study of cytotoxic CD8 clonotypes in ibrutinib-treated CLL. Study-level information: Response was recorded as partial in about 24 patients and complete in 2; at median roughly 63 months, about 14 remained remitted and approximately twelve had progressed. Mean values per sample were 250,000 to 300,000 productive templates and over 90,000 productive rearrangements.

The CDR3 loop spans 16 amino acids. The V gene's germline CDR1 is SGDLS and CDR2 YYNGEE. Trimming took off 4 bases at V and 0 bases at J, with 14 bases between the two ends. Study observations and caveats: Sustained-remission patients were sampled at one set of times and progressing patients at different ones. Before falling back toward baseline at progression, clonality had risen at the time of ibrutinib response.

TCRdb's table, derived via immunoSEQ multiplex PCR, lists solely in-frame clones and lacks some. This table holds approximately 280,000 clones, 60% to 80% found once. This TCR was sampled from a human donor with chronic lymphocytic leukemia. Sequences were derived from PBMCs, sampled at disease progression, from a patient treated with ibrutinib. The genes are TRBV9 and TRBJ1-3; D possibly corresponds to TRBD1 (5 bases). The CDR3: CASSPRQLYSGNTIYF. Here the CDR3 DNA reads TGTGCCAGCAGCCCTCGACAGCTCTACTCTGGAAACACCATATATTTT.